These 15 T cell receptor beta chains were sequenced from one sample in a study of response to subunit inactivated influenza vaccine. TCRdb used MiXCR to reprocess the RT-PCR reads, holding one entry per CDR3 protein. The sample consists of around 470,000 distinct CDR3 sequences, 6% to 9% of them appearing once. The material was PBMCs from blood, obtained about 24 months after vaccination. The receptors come from a man aged 50 to 75 who received an inactivated influenza vaccine.

The V gene is TRBV7-9, the J gene TRBJ1-2, with D hard to call. V was pared by 5 bases and J by 0 bases, with 13 bases between. The CDR3 runs to 15 residues. Germline lookup yields CDR1 SEHNR and CDR2 FQNEAQ (reference sequence). The CDR3 protein is CASSLPRRTNYGYTF. DNA for the CDR3: TGTGCCAGCAGCCTTCCTCGGAGAACTAACTATGGCTACACCTTC.

This clonotype was counted only a few times. The chain combines TRBV29-1 with TRBJ2-3; D is uncertain. The CDR3 has 13 residues. Trimming took 4 bases from V and 0 from J, leaving 8 bases between them. The V gene's germline CDR1 is SQVTM and CDR2 ANQGSEA. The CDR3 loop reads CSVGSGSTDTQYF. The CDR3 coding sequence is TGCAGCGTTGGTTCCGGCAGCACAGATACGCAGTATTTT.

This clonotype has a handful of counts. The chain recombines TRBV5-4 with TRBJ2-1; D not resolved. In germline, CDR1 is SGHNT, CDR2 YYREEE (reference sequence). V lost 4 bases and J lost 4, with 18 bases in between. The CDR3 covers 16 residues. The CDR3, as DNA: TGTGCCAGCAGCACCACCAGCGCCAATAGTTACAATGAGCAGTTCTTC. It is translated as CASSTTSANSYNEQFF.

The chain is built from TRBV2 and TRBJ2-1; 7 bases agree with TRBD2. J lost 7 bases, V lost 6 bases, and 6 bases had no gene match. Germline CDR1 reads SNHLY; CDR2 reads FYNNEI. This CDR3 is 13 amino acids long. The DNA of the CDR3 is TGTGCCAGCAGGCGGGAGAGTTTGAATGAGCAGTTCTTC. It yields the protein CASRRESLNEQFF.

This clonotype appeared a few times. With a much larger clone just one base away, this may be a read error. Written as DNA, the CDR3 is TGTGCCAGCAGCCAAGGTGGGGCCCCCGGGGAGCTGTTTTTT. Amino acid sequence: CASSQGGAPGELFF. V usage is TRBV4-2 and J usage is TRBJ2-2; D may be TRBD1 (5 bases). The ends were cut back, 1 base at V and 6 bases at J, with 9 bases in the middle. There are 14 residues in the CDR3. CDR1 LGHNA and CDR2 YNFKEQ come from the germline V gene.

The sample holds a few counts of this clonotype. CDR3 nucleotides: TGTGCCAGCAGCTCCACCAGGGACAGGTCCTCGGAGACCCAGTACTTC. Its protein is CASSSTRDRSSETQYF. The J gene is TRBJ2-5, the V gene TRBV7-2; 8 bases agree with TRBD1. The CDR3 totals 16 residues. Looked up from germline, CDR1 is SGHTA and CDR2 is FQGNSA. The trim removed 4 bases at V and 5 bases at J, leaving 12 bases unmatched.

The sample holds many counts of this clonotype. The V gene is TRBV29-1, the J gene TRBJ2-7, with TRBD1 identical over 7 bases. The CDR3 is 13 amino acids. V shed 7 bases, J shed 6 bases, and the junction held 12 bases outside the gene matches. Germline V gene sequence: CDR1 SQVTM, CDR2 ANQGSEA. CDR3 nucleotide sequence: TGCAGCGGCCAACAGGGGTTGATAGGCGAGCAGTACTTC. Protein product: CSGQQGLIGEQYF.

Many counts were recorded for this clonotype. The chain couples TRBV6-5 to TRBJ2-2; D is unresolved. In germline, CDR1 is MNHEY, CDR2 SVGAGI. Trimming pared 8 bases from V and 2 bases from J, leaving 12 bases between. The CDR3 sequence is 14 residues long. The CDR3: CASCSSLNTGELFF. The CDR3 nucleotides read TGTGCCAGCTGTTCTAGTCTTAACACCGGGGAGCTGTTTTTT.

There are many counts of this clonotype. This chain links TRBV7-9 with TRBJ1-2; tentatively, D is TRBD1 (5 bases). V was trimmed by 1 base and J by 7 bases, leaving 13 bases between them. The germline gives CDR1 SEHNR, CDR2 FQNEAQ (reference sequence). The CDR3 has 14 residues. The CDR3 is CASSLDSGAVGYTF. CDR3 nucleotide sequence: TGTGCCAGCAGCTTAGATTCCGGGGCTGTTGGCTACACCTTC. Full variable domain (remainder filled in from reference TRBV7-9 and TRBJ1-2): DTGVSQNPRHKITKRGQNVTFRCDPISEHNRLYWYRQTLGQGPEFLTYFQNEAQLEKSRLLSDRFSAERPKGSFSTLEIQRTEQGDSAMYLCASSLDSGAVGYTFGSGTRLTVV.

This chain joins TRBV20-1 and TRBJ2-5, with TRBD1 as a possible D gene (6 bases). The germline CDR1 and CDR2 sequences are DFQATT and SNEGSKA (reference sequence). V lost 4 bases and J lost 3, with 15 bases in between. The CDR3 is 14 residues long. The CDR3 here is CSANGRGSEETQYF. In DNA form, the CDR3 reads TGCAGTGCTAATGGCAGGGGAAGCGAAGAGACCCAGTACTTC.

This clonotype was counted only a few times. This chain connects TRBV5-5 to TRBJ2-4; D call uncertain. CDR3 size: 13 residues. Trimming left V 1 base short and J 3 bases short, with 5 bases between. Per the germline V gene, CDR1 is SGHKS and CDR2 is YYEKEE (reference sequence). CDR3: CASSLLGKNIQYF. For the CDR3, the DNA is TGTGCCAGCAGCTTGTTAGGCAAAAACATTCAGTACTTC.

Many counts were recorded for this clonotype. The CDR3 loop is CASSVSGTSSNEQFF. The CDR3 DNA follows: TGCGCCAGCAGCGTATCCGGGACTAGCAGCAATGAGCAGTTCTTC. The chain joins TRBV5-1 to TRBJ2-1; 9 nucleotides align to TRBD2. The CDR3 sequence is 15 residues long. The junction had 8 bases not matched to a gene; V was cut back by 4 bases and J by 6 bases. Germline CDR1 SGHRS, CDR2 YFSETQ.

This clonotype was counted ten times or more. The chain recombines TRBV20-1 with TRBJ2-1; 8 bases agree with TRBD1. CDR3 length: 14 residues. Unmatched junction bases numbered 10, after V lost 4 bases and J lost 8 bases. Germline V gives CDR1 DFQATT, CDR2 SNEGSKA (reference sequence). CDR3 in DNA: TGCAGTGCTACCACGAATACAGGGGGGTATGAGCAGTTCTTC. This encodes CSATTNTGGYEQFF.

This chain uses TRBV12-3 or TRBV12-4 with TRBJ2-6; no definite D call. This CDR3 spans 17 amino acids. Trimming shortened V by 3 bases and J by 3 bases, and 15 bases separated the two germline ends. As DNA, the CDR3 is TGTGCCAGCAGTTTTTCGCCCCGCCCGGGTGGGGCCAACGTCCTGACTTTC. Translation: CASSFSPRPGGANVLTF.

This chain connects TRBV9 to TRBJ2-3, with 9 bases lining up with TRBD2. Germline assignment: CDR1 SGDLS and CDR2 YYNGEE. The junction had 7 bases not matched to a gene; V was cut back by 0 bases and J by 5 bases. The length of the CDR3 is 16 residues. This chain's CDR3 is CASSVVGGRAGDTQYF. Here the CDR3 DNA reads TGTGCCAGCAGCGTAGTTGGCGGGAGGGCTGGAGATACGCAGTATTTT.